Shown below are 17 T cell receptor beta chains from a single sample sequenced in a study of T cells in Graves' hyperthyroidism and ophthalmopathy. The source material, RNA transcripts, was used to amplify TCR beta CDR3 regions. In the first-round RT-PCR of the TCR CDR3, the HTBI primer set was used. MiXCR, run by TCRdb on the multiplex PCR reads, gives a single entry per CDR3 protein. The sample includes hundreds of thousands of distinct CDR3 sequences, around a quarter of them seen just once. The sequenced material came from blood. The receptor set was obtained from a woman younger than 45 with Graves' ophthalmopathy.

In its sample, this clonotype was seen a few times. V gene TRBV9 combines with J gene TRBJ2-2; 14 bases fit TRBD2. There are 17 residues in the CDR3. Germline loops: CDR1 SGDLS, CDR2 YYNGEE. With V trimmed by 3 bases and J by 4 bases, 5 bases remained unmatched. DNA of the CDR3: TGTGCCAGCAGCGGGGGGACTAGCGGGAGTTCCACCGGGGAGCTGTTTTTT. It is translated as CASSGGTSGSSTGELFF.

The sample holds a few counts of this clonotype. The gene calls are TRBV27 and TRBJ1-2; 10 bases line up with TRBD1. With 6 bases clipped from V and 1 base from J, the junction kept 8 bases outside the gene matches. CDR3 length: 16 residues. Germline V CDR1 and CDR2: MNHEY, SMNVEV (reference sequence). As DNA, the CDR3 is TGTGCCAGCAGCCAGGGACAGGGGAAGGGTAACTATGGCTACACCTTC. This sequence encodes CASSQGQGKGNYGYTF.

The table lists this clonotype with many counts. This chain uses TRBV20-1 with TRBJ1-5, with a tentative D call TRBD1 (5 bases). Germline V lookup: CDR1 DFQATT, CDR2 SNEGSKA (reference sequence). V was shortened by 6 bases and J by 2 bases, with 17 bases between the two germline ends. The CDR3 consists of 15 residues. CDR3 region: CSACRFGGGNQPQHF. CDR3 in DNA: TGCAGTGCGTGTCGCTTTGGGGGTGGCAATCAGCCCCAGCATTTT.

In this sample, this clonotype turned up once. The genes are TRBV5-1 and TRBJ1-2; D perhaps matches TRBD1 (6 bases). V was pared by 4 bases and J by 5 bases, with 12 bases between. CDR1 SGHRS and CDR2 YFSETQ come from the germline V gene. The CDR3 sequence is 13 residues long. CDR3 loop: CASSIGQKYGYTF. Here the CDR3 DNA reads TGCGCCAGCAGCATCGGACAGAAGTATGGCTACACCTTC.

This clonotype was seen repeatedly, ten times or more. V is TRBV7-9 and J is TRBJ2-7, with a tentative D call TRBD1 (6 bases). CDR3 length: 15 residues. The ends were cut back, 5 bases at V and 2 bases at J, with 16 bases in the middle. Per germline, CDR1 SEHNR and CDR2 FQNEAQ (reference sequence). The CDR3 DNA reads TGTGCCAGCAGCCCTAGACAGGTCAGCACCTACGAGCAGTACTTC. This translates into CASSPRQVSTYEQYF.

In this sample, this clonotype turned up once. This sequence joins TRBV2 and TRBJ1-2; no reliable D call. This CDR3 is built from 15 residues. Germline-derived CDR1 and CDR2 are SNHLY and FYNNEI. Trimming removed 6 bases from V and 7 bases from J, with 21 bases in between. The CDR3 region has the DNA TGTGCCAGCAGCCCCGGACGGGCGCTCGGAGGTGGCTACACCTTC. Residues: CASSPGRALGGGYTF.

This chain connects TRBV12-3 or TRBV12-4 to TRBJ2-7, with TRBD1 matching over 12 bases. With V trimmed by 2 bases and J by 5 bases, 4 bases remained unmatched. CDR3 length: 15 residues. CDR3 residues: CASSLYGTGGNEQYF. The CDR3 DNA reads as TGTGCCAGCAGTTTATACGGGACAGGGGGCAACGAGCAGTACTTC.

The chain links TRBV3-1 to TRBJ2-3; 9 bases align to TRBD2. This CDR3 is 16 amino acids long. Germline CDR1 LGHDT, CDR2 YNNKEL (reference sequence). With V trimmed by 4 bases and J by 2 bases, 7 bases remained unmatched. CDR3 nucleotides: TGTGCCAGCAGCCCATATAGCGGGGGCCTCACAGATACGCAGTATTTT. It is translated as CASSPYSGGLTDTQYF.

This clonotype was detected ten times or more. The rearrangement links TRBV27 to TRBJ2-7; weak D call: TRBD2 (6 bases). Trimming removed 2 bases from V and 3 bases from J, with 17 bases in between. CDR1 MNHEY and CDR2 SMNVEV come from the germline V gene (reference sequence). This CDR3 is 16 amino acids long. The CDR3 protein is CASSLNGGGRVYEQYF. The CDR3 DNA reads as TGTGCCAGCAGTTTAAACGGGGGTGGCAGGGTCTACGAGCAGTACTTC.

CDR3 coding DNA: TGTGCCAGCAGTTTAAGGACGCCCACCGGGGAGCTGTTTTTT. Amino acids: CASSLRTPTGELFF. The chain joins TRBV6-5 to TRBJ2-2; D remains ambiguous. The CDR3 totals 14 residues. Germline CDR1 is MNHEY and CDR2 is SVGAGI. Trimming took 4 bases from V and 4 from J, leaving 10 bases between them.

The gene calls are TRBV3-1 and TRBJ2-7, with D possibly being TRBD2 (7 bases). In germline, CDR1 is LGHDT, CDR2 YNNKEL (reference sequence). The CDR3 consists of 17 residues. V gave up 3 bases and J gave up 2 bases, with 20 bases separating them. CDR3 DNA: TGTGCCAGCAGCCACGGGGGGCAAATAGGGGATCCCTACGAGCAGTACTTC. Translating it yields CASSHGGQIGDPYEQYF.

This clonotype came up a few times. A single base separates this from a much larger clone, so it may be a read error. The chain combines TRBV4-2 with TRBJ1-2; D call uncertain. The CDR3 sequence is 15 residues long. V was cut by 0 bases and J by 2 bases, with 10 bases left in between. Germline V gene sequence: CDR1 LGHNA, CDR2 YNFKEQ. DNA of the CDR3: TGTGCCAGCAGCCAAGATTTGGTACAAAACTATGGCTACACCTTC. The encoded protein is CASSQDLVQNYGYTF.

The sample holds a few counts of this clonotype. This chain uses TRBV12-3 or TRBV12-4 with TRBJ2-5; D call uncertain. Between the trimmed V and J ends, which lost 5 bases and 0 bases, there was a span of 13 bases. The length of the CDR3 is 15 residues. The CDR3 coding sequence is TGTGCCAGCAGTCCCGCCCTCCCGTACCAAGAGACCCAGTACTTC. This codes for CASSPALPYQETQYF.

The chain uses TRBV24-1 and TRBJ1-2; no clear D gene. The V and J ends lost 5 bases and 1 base respectively, with 7 bases between them. The CDR3 is 13 residues long. Germline CDR1 KGHDR, CDR2 SFDVKD. Written as DNA, the CDR3 is TGTGCCACCAGTGCAGGAGATAACTATGGCTACACCTTC. This translates into CATSAGDNYGYTF.

This clonotype appeared a few times. The rearrangement links TRBV27 to TRBJ2-5; D possibly corresponds to TRBD2 (5 bases). CDR3 length equals 16 residues. Trimming cost V 2 bases and J 2 bases, with 15 bases left between them. Germline lookup yields CDR1 MNHEY and CDR2 SMNVEV (reference sequence). CDR3 in amino acids: CASSLAGSATQETQYF. For the CDR3, the DNA is TGTGCCAGCAGTTTAGCGGGTTCAGCCACACAAGAGACCCAGTACTTC.

The table lists this clonotype with many counts. The V and J genes are TRBV7-9 and TRBJ1-1; D gene ambiguous. Germline V gene data show CDR1 as SEHNR and CDR2 as FQNEAQ (reference sequence). V dropped 3 bases and J dropped 1 base, with 6 bases sitting between them. This CDR3 has 13 residues. CDR3 region: CASSLSGNTEAFF. The CDR3 DNA sequence: TGTGCCAGCAGCTTGAGCGGGAACACTGAAGCTTTCTTT.

As concerns this clonotype: This sequence may be a read error, since a much larger clone differs from it by one base. V and J are TRBV2 and TRBJ1-2; tentative D call: TRBD1 (5 bases). Germline-derived CDR1 and CDR2 are SNHLY and FYNNEI. The CDR3 spans 14 residues. CDR3 coding DNA: TGTGCCTGCAGGGAAGAGGGTTTGAGCTATGGCTACACCTTC. It translates to CACREEGLSYGYTF.